This T cell receptor (beta chain) was observed in a study of T cell responses to AZD1222 COVID-19 vaccine. Study-wide findings and caveats: White British ancestry dominated among donors, who included more females, and clonal diversity was possibly underestimated. Spike-specific TCRs gained breadth and depth after people received two AZD1222 doses.

To note about this clone: Its antigen is as yet unknown.

CDR3 length: 12 amino acids. Per the germline V gene, CDR1 is SGHTA and CDR2 is FQGTGA. V was shortened by 7 bases and J by 7 bases, with 13 bases between the two germline ends. Method: immunoSEQ multiplex PCR; TCRdb's copy keeps in-frame clones and lacks some. This sample has around 260,000 clones, with over 85% found just once. The chain combines TRBV7-3 with TRBJ1-2; D is possibly TRBD1 (5 bases). The sequence derives from an adult in good health. Material: peripheral blood, obtained on day 0 of AZD1222 vaccination. The DNA for the CDR3 is TGTGCCAGCACCGGGACGGGGAGTGGCTACACCTTC. Protein product: CASTGTGSGYTF.